Included here is one TCR beta chain sequence, with context. No antigen is known for it. The sample is drawn from a study of cytomegalovirus exposure and HLA in healthy donors. General study results and limits: Reports indicate that TCR beta sequences accurately predicted the HLA-A and HLA-B alleles of most subjects. With high specificity and sensitivity, the classifier reportedly diagnosed cytomegalovirus status.

Germline trimming cut 7 bases from V and 9 bases from J; bases unmatched to any gene: 13. This CDR3 spans 15 amino acids. Germline V gene lookup returns CDR1 SGHRS and CDR2 YFSETQ. PCR amplification relied on 60 Vbeta primers (plus 13 Jbeta primers). Clones were read by immunoSEQ multiplex PCR, and TCRdb kept only the in-frame ones, dropping some. The data contain 200,000 to 250,000 clones, just under 70% of them singletons. Sequenced sample: PBMCs. This sequence originates from a man aged 35 to 55 in good health and CMV-seropositive. V usage is TRBV5-1 and J usage is TRBJ1-6; 7 nucleotides align to TRBD1. The CDR3 spells CASSGQIAGTSPLHF. DNA for the CDR3: TGCGCCAGCTCGGGACAGATCGCTGGGACTTCACCCCTCCACTTT.